The clone carrying this T cell receptor (beta chain) occurred many times. This CDR3 has 13 residues. The germline V gene has CDR1 MNHNY and CDR2 SVGAGI (reference sequence). V was pared by 6 bases and J by 2 bases, with 8 bases between. This sample stems from a study of identical twins. TCRdb analysed the 5' RACE reads with MiXCR anew, one entry per CDR3 protein. The profile shows 450,000 or so distinct CDR3 sequences, 24% of them singletons. These sequences were also reported in another study, on T cells expressing NK-cell markers. From that paper: Certain NKG2C+ T cell clones were expanded, and their HCMV specificity remained unclear.

The specimen sequenced was CD4+ T cells sorted from blood. The chain employs TRBV6-6 and TRBJ1-5; D gene uncertain. The receptor was derived from a woman younger than 30 in good health. In nucleotides, the CDR3 is TGTGCCAGCAGAGCGGACGGCAATCAGCCCCAGCATTTT. Protein: CASRADGNQPQHF.